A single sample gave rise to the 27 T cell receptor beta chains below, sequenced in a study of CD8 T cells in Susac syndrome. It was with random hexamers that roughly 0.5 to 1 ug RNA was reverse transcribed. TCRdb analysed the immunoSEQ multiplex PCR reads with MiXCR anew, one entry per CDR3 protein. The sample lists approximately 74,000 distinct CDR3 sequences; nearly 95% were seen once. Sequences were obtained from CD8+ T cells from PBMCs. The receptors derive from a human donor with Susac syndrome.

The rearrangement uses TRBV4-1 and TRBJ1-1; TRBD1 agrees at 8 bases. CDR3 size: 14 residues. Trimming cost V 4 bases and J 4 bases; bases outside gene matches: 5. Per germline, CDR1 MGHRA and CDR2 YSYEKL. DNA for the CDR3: TGCGCCAGCAGCCTTGGAGACAGGGGCACTGAAGCTTTCTTT. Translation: CASSLGDRGTEAFF.

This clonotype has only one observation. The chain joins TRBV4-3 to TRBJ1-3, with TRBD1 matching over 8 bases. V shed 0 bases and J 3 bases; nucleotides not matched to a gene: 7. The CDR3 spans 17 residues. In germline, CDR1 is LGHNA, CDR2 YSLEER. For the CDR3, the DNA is TGCGCCAGCAGCCAAGAACCACAGGGACAGGATGGAAACACCATATATTTT. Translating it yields CASSQEPQGQDGNTIYF.

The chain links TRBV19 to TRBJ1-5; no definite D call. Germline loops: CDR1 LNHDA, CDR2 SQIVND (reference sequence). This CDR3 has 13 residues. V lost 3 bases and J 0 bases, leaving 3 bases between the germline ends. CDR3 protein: CASSMVSNQPQHF. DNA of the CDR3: TGTGCCAGTAGTATGGTTAGCAATCAGCCCCAGCATTTT.

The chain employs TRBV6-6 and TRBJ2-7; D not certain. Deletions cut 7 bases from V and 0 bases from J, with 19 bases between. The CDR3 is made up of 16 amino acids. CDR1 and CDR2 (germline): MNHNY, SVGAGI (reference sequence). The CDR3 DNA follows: TGTGCCAGCACCCACCTAGGAAGGTTAAGCTCCTACGAGCAGTACTTC. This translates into CASTHLGRLSSYEQYF.

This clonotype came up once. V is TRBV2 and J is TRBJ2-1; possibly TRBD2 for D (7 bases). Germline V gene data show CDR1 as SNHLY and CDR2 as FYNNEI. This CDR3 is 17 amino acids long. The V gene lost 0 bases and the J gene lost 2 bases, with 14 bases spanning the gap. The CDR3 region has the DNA TGTGCCAGCAGTGAAGCCCCGCGGGGGCCCGCCTACAATGAGCAGTTCTTC. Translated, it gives CASSEAPRGPAYNEQFF.

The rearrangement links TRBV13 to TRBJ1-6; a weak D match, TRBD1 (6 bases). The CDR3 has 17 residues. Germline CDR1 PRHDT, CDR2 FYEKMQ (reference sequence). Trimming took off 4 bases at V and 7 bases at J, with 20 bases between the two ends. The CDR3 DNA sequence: TGTGCCAGCAGCTCATCCCTAACAGGGTTTGGGAATTCACCCCTCCACTTT. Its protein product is CASSSSLTGFGNSPLHF.

Here the CDR3 DNA reads TGTGCCAGCTCCCCCGGCGGGGGGAACACAGATACGCAGTATTTT. Protein product: CASSPGGGNTDTQYF. The rearrangement uses TRBV13 and TRBJ2-3; 8 bases are shared with TRBD2. Germline CDR1 and CDR2: PRHDT and FYEKMQ (reference sequence). The CDR3 loop spans 15 amino acids. J gave up 2 bases and V 8 bases, and 9 bases lay outside the gene matches.

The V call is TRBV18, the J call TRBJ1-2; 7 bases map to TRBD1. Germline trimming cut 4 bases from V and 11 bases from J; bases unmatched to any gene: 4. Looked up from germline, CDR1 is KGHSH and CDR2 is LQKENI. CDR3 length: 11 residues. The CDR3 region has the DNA TGTGCCAGCTCACGAGACAGGGTGTACACCTTC. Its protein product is CASSRDRVYTF.

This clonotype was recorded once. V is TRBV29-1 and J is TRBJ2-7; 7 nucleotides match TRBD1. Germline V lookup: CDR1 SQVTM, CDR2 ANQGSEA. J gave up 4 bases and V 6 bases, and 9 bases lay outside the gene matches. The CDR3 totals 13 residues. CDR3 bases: TGCAGCGTATCCTCGGGACAGACTTACGAGCAGTACTTC. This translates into CSVSSGQTYEQYF.

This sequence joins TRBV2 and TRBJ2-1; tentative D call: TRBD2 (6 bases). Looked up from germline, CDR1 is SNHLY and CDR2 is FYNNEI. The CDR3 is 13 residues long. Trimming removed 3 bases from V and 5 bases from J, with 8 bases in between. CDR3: CASSERGDNEQFF. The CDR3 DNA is TGTGCCAGCAGTGAGCGGGGAGACAATGAGCAGTTCTTC.

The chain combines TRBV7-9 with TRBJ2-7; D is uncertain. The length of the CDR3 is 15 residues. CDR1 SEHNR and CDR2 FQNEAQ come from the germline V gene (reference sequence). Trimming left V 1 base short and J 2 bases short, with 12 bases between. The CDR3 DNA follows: TGTGCCAGCAGCTTAGGCCAGTTAAACGCCTACGAGCAGTACTTC. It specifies CASSLGQLNAYEQYF.

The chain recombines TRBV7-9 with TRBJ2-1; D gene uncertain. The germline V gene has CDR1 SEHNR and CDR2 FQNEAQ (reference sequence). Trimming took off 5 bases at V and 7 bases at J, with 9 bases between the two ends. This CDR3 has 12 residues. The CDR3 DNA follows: TGTGCCAGCAGCCCCTATGCGAATGAGCAGTTCTTC. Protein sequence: CASSPYANEQFF.

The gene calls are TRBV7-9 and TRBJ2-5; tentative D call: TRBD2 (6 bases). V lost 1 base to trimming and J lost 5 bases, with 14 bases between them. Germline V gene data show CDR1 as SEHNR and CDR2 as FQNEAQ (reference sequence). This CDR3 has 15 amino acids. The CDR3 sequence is CASSLVGAGMETQYF. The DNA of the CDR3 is TGTGCCAGCAGCTTAGTCGGTGCGGGGATGGAGACCCAGTACTTC.

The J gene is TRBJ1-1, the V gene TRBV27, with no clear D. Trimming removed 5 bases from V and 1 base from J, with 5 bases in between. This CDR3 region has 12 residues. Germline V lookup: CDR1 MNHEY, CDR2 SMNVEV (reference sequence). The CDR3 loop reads CASSLRNTEAFF. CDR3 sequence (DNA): TGTGCCAGCAGTCTCAGGAACACTGAAGCTTTCTTT.

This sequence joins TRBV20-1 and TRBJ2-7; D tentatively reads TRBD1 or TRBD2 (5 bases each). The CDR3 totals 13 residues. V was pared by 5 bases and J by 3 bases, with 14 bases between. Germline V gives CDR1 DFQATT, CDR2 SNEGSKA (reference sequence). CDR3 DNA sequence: TGCAGTGCTCAGGGTTGGGGAGTCTACGAGCAGTACTTC. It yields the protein CSAQGWGVYEQYF.

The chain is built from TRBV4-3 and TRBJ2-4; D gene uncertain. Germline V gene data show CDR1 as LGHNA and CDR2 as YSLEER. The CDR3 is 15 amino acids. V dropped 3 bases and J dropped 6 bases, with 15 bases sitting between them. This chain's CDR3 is CASSQSFRLSNIQYF. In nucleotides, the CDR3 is TGCGCCAGCAGCCAGAGCTTCAGGTTATCAAACATTCAGTACTTC.

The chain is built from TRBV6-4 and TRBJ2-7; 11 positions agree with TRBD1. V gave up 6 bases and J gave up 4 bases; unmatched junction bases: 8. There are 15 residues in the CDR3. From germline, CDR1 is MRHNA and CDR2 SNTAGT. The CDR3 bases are TGTGCCAGCAGGGGCCGGGACAGGGGGACGTACGAGCAGTACTTC. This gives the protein CASRGRDRGTYEQYF.

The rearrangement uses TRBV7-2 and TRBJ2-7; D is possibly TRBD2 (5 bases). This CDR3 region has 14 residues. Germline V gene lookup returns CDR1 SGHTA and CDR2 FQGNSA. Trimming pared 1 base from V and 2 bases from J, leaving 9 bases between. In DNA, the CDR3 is TGTGCCAGCAGCTTAGGAGGGTTCCCCTACGAGCAGTACTTC. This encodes CASSLGGFPYEQYF.

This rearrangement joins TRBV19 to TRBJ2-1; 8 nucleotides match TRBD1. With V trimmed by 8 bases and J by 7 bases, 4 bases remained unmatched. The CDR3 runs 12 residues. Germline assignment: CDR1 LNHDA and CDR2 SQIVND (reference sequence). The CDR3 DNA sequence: TGTGCCAGTGGACAGGGCGAAAATGAGCAGTTCTTC. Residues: CASGQGENEQFF.

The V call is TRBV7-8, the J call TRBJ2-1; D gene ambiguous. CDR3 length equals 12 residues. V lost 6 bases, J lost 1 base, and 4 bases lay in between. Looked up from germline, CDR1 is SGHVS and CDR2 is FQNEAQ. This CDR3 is CASRTSYNEQFF. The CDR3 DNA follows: TGTGCCAGCAGGACGTCCTACAATGAGCAGTTCTTC.

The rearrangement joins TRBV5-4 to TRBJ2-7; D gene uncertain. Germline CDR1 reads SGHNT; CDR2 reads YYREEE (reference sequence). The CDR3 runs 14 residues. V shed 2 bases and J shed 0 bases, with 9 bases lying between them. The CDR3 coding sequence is TGTGCCAGCAGCTTATGGTCTCACTCCTACGAGCAGTACTTC. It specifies CASSLWSHSYEQYF.

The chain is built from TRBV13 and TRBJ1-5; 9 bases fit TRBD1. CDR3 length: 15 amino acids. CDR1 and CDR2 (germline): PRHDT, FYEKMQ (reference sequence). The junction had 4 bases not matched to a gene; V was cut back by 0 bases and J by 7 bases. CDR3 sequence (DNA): TGTGCCAGCAGCTTAGGACAGGGGGCCACGCAGCCCCAGCATTTT. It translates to CASSLGQGATQPQHF.

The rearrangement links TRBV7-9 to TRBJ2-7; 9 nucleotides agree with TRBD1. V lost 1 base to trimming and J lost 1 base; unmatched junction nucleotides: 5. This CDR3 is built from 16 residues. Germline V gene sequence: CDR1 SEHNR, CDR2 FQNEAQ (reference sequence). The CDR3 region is CASSLDSGQGSYEQYF. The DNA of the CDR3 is TGTGCCAGCAGCTTAGATTCGGGACAGGGTTCCTACGAGCAGTACTTC.

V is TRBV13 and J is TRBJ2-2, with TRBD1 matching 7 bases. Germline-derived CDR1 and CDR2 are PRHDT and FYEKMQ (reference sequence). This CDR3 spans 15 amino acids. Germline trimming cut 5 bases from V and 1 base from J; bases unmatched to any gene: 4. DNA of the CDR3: TGTGCCAGCAGCGTGACAGGGATGAACACCGGGGAGCTGTTTTTT. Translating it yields CASSVTGMNTGELFF.

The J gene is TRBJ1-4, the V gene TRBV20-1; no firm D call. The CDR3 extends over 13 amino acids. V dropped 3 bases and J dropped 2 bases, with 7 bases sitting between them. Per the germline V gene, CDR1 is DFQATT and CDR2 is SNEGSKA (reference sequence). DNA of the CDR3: TGCAGTGCTAGGTCTCCTACTAATGAAAAACTGTTTTTT. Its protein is CSARSPTNEKLFF.

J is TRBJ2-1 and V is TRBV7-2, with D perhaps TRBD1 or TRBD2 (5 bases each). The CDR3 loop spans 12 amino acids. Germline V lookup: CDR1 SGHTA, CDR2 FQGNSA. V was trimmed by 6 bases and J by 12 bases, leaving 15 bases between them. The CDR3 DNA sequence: TGTGCCAGCAGTTCTACCTATGGGGGGCAGTTCTTC. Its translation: CASSSTYGGQFF.

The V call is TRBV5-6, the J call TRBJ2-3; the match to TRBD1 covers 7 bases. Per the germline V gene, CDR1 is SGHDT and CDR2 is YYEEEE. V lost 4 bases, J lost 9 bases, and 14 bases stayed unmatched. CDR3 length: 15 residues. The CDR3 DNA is TGTGCCAGCAGCAAGCAGACAAGAGCGACAGGGACGCAGTATTTT. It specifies CASSKQTRATGTQYF.